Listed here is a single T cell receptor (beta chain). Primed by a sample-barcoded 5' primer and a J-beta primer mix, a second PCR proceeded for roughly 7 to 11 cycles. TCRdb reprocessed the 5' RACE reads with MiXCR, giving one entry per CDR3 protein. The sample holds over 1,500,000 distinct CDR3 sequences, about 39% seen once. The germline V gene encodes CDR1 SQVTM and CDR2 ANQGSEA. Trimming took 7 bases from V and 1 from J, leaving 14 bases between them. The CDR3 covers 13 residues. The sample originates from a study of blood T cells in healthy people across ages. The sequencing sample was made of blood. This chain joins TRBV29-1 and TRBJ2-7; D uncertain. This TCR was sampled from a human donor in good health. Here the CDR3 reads CSAGFGDSYEQYF. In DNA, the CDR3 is TGCAGCGCCGGTTTTGGGGATTCCTACGAGCAGTACTTC.